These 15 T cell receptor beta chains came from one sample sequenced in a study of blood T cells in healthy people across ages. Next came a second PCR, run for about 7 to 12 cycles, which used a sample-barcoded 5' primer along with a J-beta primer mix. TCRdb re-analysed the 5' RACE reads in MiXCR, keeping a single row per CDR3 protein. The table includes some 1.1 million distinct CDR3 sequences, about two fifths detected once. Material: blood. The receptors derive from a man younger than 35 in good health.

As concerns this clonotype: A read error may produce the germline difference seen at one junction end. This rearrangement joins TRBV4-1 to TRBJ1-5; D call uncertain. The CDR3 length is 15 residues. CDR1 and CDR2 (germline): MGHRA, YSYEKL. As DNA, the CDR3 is TGCGCCAGCAGACAAGAATTAACAGACAATCAGCCCCAGCATTTT. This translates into CASRQELTDNQPQHF.

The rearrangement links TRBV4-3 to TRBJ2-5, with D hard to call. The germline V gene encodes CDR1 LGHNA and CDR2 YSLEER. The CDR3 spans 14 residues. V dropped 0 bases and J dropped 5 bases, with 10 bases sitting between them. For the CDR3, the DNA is TGCGCCAGCAGCCAAGAGGGTCAGGCCGAGACCCAGTACTTC. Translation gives CASSQEGQAETQYF.

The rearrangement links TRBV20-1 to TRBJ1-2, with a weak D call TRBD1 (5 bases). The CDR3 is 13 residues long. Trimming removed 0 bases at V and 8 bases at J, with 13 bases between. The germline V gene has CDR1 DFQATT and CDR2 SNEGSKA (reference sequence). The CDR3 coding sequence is TGCAGTGCTAGAGATGTAAGGGGCTCGGGCTACACCTTC. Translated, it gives CSARDVRGSGYTF.

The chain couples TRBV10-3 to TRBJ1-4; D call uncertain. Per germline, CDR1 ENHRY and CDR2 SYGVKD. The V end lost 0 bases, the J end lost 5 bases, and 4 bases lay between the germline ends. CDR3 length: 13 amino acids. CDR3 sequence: CAISESRNEKLFF. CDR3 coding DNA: TGTGCCATCAGTGAGTCGAGAAATGAAAAACTGTTTTTT.

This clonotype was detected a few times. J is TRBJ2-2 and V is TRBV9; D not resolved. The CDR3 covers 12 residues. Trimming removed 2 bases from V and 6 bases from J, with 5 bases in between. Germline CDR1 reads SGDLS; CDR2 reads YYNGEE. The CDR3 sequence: CASSVVSGELFF. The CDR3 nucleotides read TGTGCCAGCAGCGTCGTCTCCGGGGAGCTGTTTTTT.

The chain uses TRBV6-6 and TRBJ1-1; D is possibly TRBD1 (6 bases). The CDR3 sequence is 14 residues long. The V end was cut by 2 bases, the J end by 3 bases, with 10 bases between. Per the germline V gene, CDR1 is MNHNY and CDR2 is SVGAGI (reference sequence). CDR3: CASSYTEGDTEAFF. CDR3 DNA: TGTGCCAGCAGTTACACGGAGGGGGACACTGAAGCTTTCTTT.

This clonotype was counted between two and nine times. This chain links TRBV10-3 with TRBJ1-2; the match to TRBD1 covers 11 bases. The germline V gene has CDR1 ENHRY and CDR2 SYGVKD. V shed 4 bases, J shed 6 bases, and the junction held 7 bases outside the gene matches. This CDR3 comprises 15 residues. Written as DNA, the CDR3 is TGTGCCATCAGTGGGATATGGACAGGGGGCAATGGCTACACCTTC. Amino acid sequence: CAISGIWTGGNGYTF.

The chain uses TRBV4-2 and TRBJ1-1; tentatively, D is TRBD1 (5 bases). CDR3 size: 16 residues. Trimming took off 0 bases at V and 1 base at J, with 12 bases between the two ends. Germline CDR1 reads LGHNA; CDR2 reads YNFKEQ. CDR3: CASSQDSPGTNTEAFF. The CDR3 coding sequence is TGTGCCAGCAGCCAAGATTCCCCAGGGACGAACACTGAAGCTTTCTTT.

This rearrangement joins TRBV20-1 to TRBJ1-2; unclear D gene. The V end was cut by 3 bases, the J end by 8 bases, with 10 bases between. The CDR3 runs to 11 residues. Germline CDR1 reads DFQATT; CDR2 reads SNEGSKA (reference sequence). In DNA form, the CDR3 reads TGCAGTGCTAGGGGGTGGAAGGGCTACACCTTC. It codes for CSARGWKGYTF.

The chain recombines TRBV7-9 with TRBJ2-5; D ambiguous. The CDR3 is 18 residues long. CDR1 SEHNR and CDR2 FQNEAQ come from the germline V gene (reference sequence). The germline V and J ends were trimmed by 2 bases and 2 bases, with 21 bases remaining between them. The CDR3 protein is CASSLFTSIQIKQETQYF. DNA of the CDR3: TGTGCCAGCAGCTTATTCACCTCCATTCAAATCAAACAAGAGACCCAGTACTTC.

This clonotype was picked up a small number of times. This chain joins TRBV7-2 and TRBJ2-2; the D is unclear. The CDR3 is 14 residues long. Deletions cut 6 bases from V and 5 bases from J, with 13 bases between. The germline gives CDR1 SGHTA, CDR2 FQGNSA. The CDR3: CASSRDSQTGELFF. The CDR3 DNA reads TGTGCCAGCAGTCGCGACTCCCAAACCGGGGAGCTGTTTTTT.

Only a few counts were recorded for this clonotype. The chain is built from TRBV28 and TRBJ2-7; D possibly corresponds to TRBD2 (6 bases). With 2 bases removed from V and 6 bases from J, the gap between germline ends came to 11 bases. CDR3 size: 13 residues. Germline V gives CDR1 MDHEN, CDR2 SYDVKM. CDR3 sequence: CASSLNRRGEQYF. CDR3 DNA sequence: TGTGCCAGCAGTTTAAATAGGCGGGGCGAGCAGTACTTC.

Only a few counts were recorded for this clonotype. The CDR3 sequence is CASSQVSAGFNYGYTF. The DNA for the CDR3 is TGTGCCAGCAGCCAAGTGTCGGCAGGGTTTAACTATGGCTACACCTTC. The chain links TRBV4-2 to TRBJ1-2; weak D call: TRBD1 (5 bases). Germline-derived CDR1 and CDR2 are LGHNA and YNFKEQ. The CDR3 consists of 16 residues. V was clipped by 1 base and J by 1 base, with 13 bases between them.

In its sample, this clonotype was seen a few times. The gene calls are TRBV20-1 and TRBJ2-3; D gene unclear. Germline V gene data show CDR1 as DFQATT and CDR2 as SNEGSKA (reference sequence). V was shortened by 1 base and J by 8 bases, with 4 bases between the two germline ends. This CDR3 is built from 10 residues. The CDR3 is CSARVGTQYF. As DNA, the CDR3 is TGCAGTGCTAGAGTCGGTACGCAGTATTTT.

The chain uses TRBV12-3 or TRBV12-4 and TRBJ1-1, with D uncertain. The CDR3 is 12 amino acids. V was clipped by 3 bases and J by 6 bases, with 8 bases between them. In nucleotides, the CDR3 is TGTGCCAGCAGTTTTGGTTCGGCTGAAGCTTTCTTT. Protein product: CASSFGSAEAFF.